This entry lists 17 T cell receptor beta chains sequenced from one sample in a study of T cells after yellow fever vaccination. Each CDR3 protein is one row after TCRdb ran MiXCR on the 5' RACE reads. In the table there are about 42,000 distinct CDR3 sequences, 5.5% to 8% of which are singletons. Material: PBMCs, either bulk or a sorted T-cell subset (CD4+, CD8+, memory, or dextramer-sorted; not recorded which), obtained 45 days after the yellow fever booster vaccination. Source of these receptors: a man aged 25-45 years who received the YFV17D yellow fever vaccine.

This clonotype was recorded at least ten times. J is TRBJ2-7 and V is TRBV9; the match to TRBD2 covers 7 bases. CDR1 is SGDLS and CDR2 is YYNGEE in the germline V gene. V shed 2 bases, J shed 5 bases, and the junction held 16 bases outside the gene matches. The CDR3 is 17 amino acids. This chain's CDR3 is CASSVEASGSQTHEQYF. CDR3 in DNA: TGTGCCAGCAGCGTCGAGGCTAGCGGATCTCAGACCCACGAGCAGTACTTC.

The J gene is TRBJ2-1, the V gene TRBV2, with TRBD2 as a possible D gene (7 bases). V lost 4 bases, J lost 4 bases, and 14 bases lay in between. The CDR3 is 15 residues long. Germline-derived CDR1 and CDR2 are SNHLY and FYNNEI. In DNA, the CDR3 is TGTGCCAGCAGTGCAAGCGGGACATATTACAATGAGCAGTTCTTC. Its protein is CASSASGTYYNEQFF.

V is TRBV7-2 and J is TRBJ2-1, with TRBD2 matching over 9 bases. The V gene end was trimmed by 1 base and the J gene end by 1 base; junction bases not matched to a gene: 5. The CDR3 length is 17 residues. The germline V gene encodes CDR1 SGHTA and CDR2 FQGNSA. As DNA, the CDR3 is TGTGCCAGCAGCTTAGGGGGACTAGCTTGGTCCTACAATGAGCAGTTCTTC. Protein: CASSLGGLAWSYNEQFF.

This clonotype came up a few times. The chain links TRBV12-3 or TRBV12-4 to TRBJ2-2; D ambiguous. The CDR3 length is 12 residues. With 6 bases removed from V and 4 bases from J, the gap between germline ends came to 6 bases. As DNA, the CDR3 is TGTGCCAGCAGCATGGGCACCGGGGAGCTGTTTTTT. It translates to CASSMGTGELFF.

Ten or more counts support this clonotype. The CDR3 spells CASSPYGQTGYTF. DNA of the CDR3: TGTGCCAGCAGTCCCTACGGACAAACGGGGTACACCTTC. This chain links TRBV12-3 or TRBV12-4 with TRBJ1-2; a weak D match, TRBD1 (5 bases). V lost 5 bases, J lost 11 bases, and 18 bases lay in between. The CDR3 is 13 residues long.

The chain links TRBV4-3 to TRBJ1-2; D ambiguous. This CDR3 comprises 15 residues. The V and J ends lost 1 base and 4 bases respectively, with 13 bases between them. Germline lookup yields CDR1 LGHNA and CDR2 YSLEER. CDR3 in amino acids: CASSQVAPGSYGYTF. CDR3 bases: TGCGCCAGCAGCCAAGTTGCTCCCGGGAGCTATGGCTACACCTTC.

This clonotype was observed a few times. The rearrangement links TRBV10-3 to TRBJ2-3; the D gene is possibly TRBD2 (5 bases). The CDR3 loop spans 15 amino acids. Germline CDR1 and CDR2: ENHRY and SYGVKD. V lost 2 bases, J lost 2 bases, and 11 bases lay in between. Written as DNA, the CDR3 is TGTGCCATCAGTGAGGGTGGGAGCTTCACAGATACGCAGTATTTT. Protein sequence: CAISEGGSFTDTQYF.

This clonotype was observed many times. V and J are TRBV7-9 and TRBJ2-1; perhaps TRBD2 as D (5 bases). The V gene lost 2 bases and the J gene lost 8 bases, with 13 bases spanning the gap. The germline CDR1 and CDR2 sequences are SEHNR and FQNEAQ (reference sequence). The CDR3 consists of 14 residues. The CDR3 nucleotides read TGTGCCAGCAGCTTACTCATCGGGGTAGATGAGCAGTTCTTC. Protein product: CASSLLIGVDEQFF.

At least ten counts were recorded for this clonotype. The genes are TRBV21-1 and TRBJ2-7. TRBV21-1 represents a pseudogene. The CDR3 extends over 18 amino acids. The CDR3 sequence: CASSKAEAPNTLHYEQYF. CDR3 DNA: TGTGCCAGCAGCAAAGCCGAGGCACCTAACACCCTACACTACGAGCAGTACTTC.

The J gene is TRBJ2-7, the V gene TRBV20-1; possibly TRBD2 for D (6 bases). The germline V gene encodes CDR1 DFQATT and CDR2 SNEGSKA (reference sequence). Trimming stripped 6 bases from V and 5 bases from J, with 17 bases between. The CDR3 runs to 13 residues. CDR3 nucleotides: TGCAGTGCCCCTAGAGCGGGTTTTGACGAGCAGTACTTC. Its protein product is CSAPRAGFDEQYF.

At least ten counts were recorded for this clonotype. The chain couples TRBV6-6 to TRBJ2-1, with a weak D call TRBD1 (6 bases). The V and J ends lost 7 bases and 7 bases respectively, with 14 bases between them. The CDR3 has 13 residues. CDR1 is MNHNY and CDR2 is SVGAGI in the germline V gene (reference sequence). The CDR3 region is CASKNDRMNEQFF. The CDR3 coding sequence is TGTGCCAGCAAAAACGACAGGATGAATGAGCAGTTCTTC.

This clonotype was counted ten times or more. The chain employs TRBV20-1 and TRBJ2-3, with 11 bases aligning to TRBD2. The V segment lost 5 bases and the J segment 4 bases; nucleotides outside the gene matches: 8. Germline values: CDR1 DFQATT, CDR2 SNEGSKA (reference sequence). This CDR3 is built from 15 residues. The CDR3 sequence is CSASLAGGGADTQYF. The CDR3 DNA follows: TGCAGTGCTTCTTTAGCGGGAGGGGGGGCAGATACGCAGTATTTT.

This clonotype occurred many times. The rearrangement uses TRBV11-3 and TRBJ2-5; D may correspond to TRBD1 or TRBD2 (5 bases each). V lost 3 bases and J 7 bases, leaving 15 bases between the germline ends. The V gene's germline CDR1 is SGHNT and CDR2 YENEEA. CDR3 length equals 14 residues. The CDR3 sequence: CASSLEGTSPTQYF. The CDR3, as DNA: TGTGCCAGCAGCTTGGAAGGGACGTCTCCGACCCAGTACTTC.

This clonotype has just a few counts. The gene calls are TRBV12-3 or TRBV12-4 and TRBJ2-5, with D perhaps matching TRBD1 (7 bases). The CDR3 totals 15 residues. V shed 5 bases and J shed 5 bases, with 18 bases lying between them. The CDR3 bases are TGTGCCAGCAGTCTCCCGGAGGGGGCCCGGGAGACCCAGTACTTC. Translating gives CASSLPEGARETQYF.

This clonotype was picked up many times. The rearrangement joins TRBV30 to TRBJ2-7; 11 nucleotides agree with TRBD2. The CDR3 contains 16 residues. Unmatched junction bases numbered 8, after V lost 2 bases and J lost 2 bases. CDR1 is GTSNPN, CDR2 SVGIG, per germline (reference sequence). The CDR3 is CAWSPRLAGFTYEQYF. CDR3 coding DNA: TGTGCCTGGAGTCCCCGACTAGCGGGATTTACCTACGAGCAGTACTTC.

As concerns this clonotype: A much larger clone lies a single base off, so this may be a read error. The CDR3 sequence is CASSQGSGYGEKMFF. The DNA of the CDR3 is TGCGCCAGCAGCCAAGGGTCGGGGTACGGTGAAAAAATGTTTTTT. This sequence joins TRBV4-3 and TRBJ1-4; no reliable D call. The CDR3 is made up of 15 amino acids. Germline values: CDR1 LGHNA, CDR2 YSLEER.

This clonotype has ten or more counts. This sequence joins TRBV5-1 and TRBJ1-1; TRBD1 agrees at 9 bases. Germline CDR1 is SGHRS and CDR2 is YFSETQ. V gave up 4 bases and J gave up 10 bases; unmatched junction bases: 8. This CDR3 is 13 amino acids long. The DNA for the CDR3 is TGCGCCAGCAGCAAGGGACAGGGAGATCGAGCTTTCTTT. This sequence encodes CASSKGQGDRAFF.